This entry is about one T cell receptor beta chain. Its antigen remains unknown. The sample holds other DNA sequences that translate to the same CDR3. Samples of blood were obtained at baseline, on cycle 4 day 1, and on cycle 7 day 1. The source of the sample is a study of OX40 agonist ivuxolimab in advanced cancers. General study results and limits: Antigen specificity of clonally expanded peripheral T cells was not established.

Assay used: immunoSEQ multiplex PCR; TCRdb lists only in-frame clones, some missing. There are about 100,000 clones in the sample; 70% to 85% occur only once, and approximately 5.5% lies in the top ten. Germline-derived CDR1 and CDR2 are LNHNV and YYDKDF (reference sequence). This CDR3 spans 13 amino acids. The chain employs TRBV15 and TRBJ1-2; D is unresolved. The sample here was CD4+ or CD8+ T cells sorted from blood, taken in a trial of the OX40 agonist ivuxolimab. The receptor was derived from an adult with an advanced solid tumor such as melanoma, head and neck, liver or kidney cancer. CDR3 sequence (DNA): TGTGCTACAAGCGTAAGGAGGGCCTATGGCTACACCTTC. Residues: CATSVRRAYGYTF.